Here is one T cell receptor beta chain with its context. A read error may produce the germline difference seen at one junction end. The data derive from a study of T cell responses to AZD1222 COVID-19 vaccine. Germline V gene lookup returns CDR1 SSHAT and CDR2 FNYEAQ (reference sequence). The CDR3 sequence is 13 residues long. This table comes from immunoSEQ multiplex PCR, and its TCRdb copy is limited to in-frame clones, with some not included. The sample yields 170,000 or so clones, approximately 90% seen once. This TCR was sampled from an adult in good health. The V gene is TRBV7-7, the J gene TRBJ2-1; the D gene is possibly TRBD2 (5 bases). The sample here was peripheral blood, taken on day 0 of AZD1222 vaccination. The CDR3 coding sequence is TGTGCTAGCAGCTTAGGAGGTAATGGTGAGCAGTTCTTC. Its protein product is CASSLGGNGEQFF. Using reference TRBV7-7 and TRBJ2-1 for the parts outside the CDR3, the full variable domain is GAGVSQSPRYKVTKRGQDVTLRCDPISSHATLYWYQQALGQGPEFLTYFNYEAQPDKSGLPSDRFSAERPEGSISTLTIQRTEQRDSAMYRCASSLGGNGEQFFGPGTRLTVL.